Listed below are T cell receptor beta chains from one sample, sequenced in a study of blood T cell repertoires in COVID-19. The table came from immunoSEQ multiplex PCR; TCRdb's copy has only in-frame clones and leaves some out. The table has approximately 300,000 clones, about 93% seen once; the top ten hold approximately 6.8%. Source material: peripheral blood. These receptors originate from a woman in her twenties or thirties with COVID-19, enrolled during active disease. The conserved cysteine and the conserved F or W are not part of the CDR3 here. Only some rows state a clone size, as once, few, many or a class for expanded clones.

clone size: .; J gene: TRBJ1-1; V gene: TRBV3-1/TRBV3-2; CDR3 protein: ASSQDVLKSGVLDTEAF
clone size: .; J gene: TRBJ1-1; V gene: TRBV28; CDR3 protein: ASGPQPDRKTEAF
clone size: .; J gene: TRBJ2-3; V gene: TRBV6-5; CDR3 protein: ASRYGQGADTQY
clone size: .; J gene: TRBJ1-1; V gene: TRBV6-6; CDR3 protein: ASSYSEGDMSTEAF
clone size: few; J gene: TRBJ1-1; V gene: TRBV10-3; CDR3 protein: AISVQQNTEAF
clone size: .; J gene: TRBJ1-3; V gene: TRBV4-1; CDR3 protein: ASSQDFGQAGNTIY
clone size: .; J gene: TRBJ1-4; V gene: TRBV4-1; CDR3 protein: ASSQGAGEGEKLF
clone size: .; J gene: TRBJ2-7; V gene: TRBV2; CDR3 protein: ASSEYWEAGARN
clone size: .; J gene: TRBJ1-1; V gene: TRBV25-1; CDR3 protein: ASSELGLNTEAF
clone size: .; J gene: TRBJ1-4; V gene: TRBV5-5; CDR3 protein: ASKQGLTNEKLF
clone size: few; J gene: TRBJ1-5; V gene: TRBV25-1; CDR3 protein: ASSDGSGGNQPQH
clone size: .; J gene: TRBJ2-7; V gene: TRBV2; CDR3 protein: ASSRDRFIEQY
clone size: .; J gene: TRBJ2-1; V gene: TRBV19; CDR3 protein: ASSPQTGAIHNEQF
clone size: .; J gene: TRBJ1-6; V gene: TRBV2; CDR3 protein: ASRTGTGSSYNSPLH
clone size: .; J gene: TRBJ1-2; V gene: TRBV6-5; CDR3 protein: ATRSQTVGFYGYT
clone size: .; J gene: TRBJ1-1; V gene: TRBV9; CDR3 protein: ASSHSLGGLGTEAF
clone size: once; J gene: TRBJ2-1; V gene: TRBV18; CDR3 protein: ASSPGTDYNEQF
clone size: .; J gene: TRBJ1-6; V gene: TRBV6-5; CDR3 protein: ASSPVFYNSPLH
clone size: .; J gene: TRBJ2-2; V gene: TRBV6-2/TRBV6-3; CDR3 protein: ASSSSRAGELF
clone size: .; J gene: TRBJ2-4; V gene: TRBV30; CDR3 protein: ALTVAKNIQY
clone size: .; J gene: TRBJ1-1; V gene: TRBV28; CDR3 protein: ASSPYGNTEAF